This T cell receptor beta chain comes out of a study of OX40 agonist ivuxolimab in advanced cancers. As for the study in general: Cancers in dose escalation were hepatocellular, melanoma, renal cell and head and neck. A partial response was reached by three patients: one with hepatocellular carcinoma and two with cutaneous melanoma. Past anti-PD-1, anti-PD-L1 or anti-CTLA-4 therapy was accepted, and approximately 40% had received some.

Sequencing was performed with immunoSEQ multiplex PCR; in TCRdb, only in-frame clones are kept and a portion is missing. The sample consists of tens of thousands of clones, 75% to 85% of them appearing once. J lost 2 bases, V lost 4 bases, and 2 bases had no gene match. The CDR3 is 15 residues long. Germline assignment: CDR1 SGHTA and CDR2 FQGNSA. Exclusion applied to patients with autoimmune disease history or systemic immunosuppression. Sequenced material: CD4+ or CD8+ T cells sorted from blood, taken in a trial of the OX40 agonist ivuxolimab. This receptor was taken from an adult with an advanced solid tumor such as melanoma, head and neck, liver or kidney cancer. The chain employs TRBV7-2 and TRBJ1-5; 10 nucleotides match TRBD1. The CDR3 spells CASSWGTGGNQPQHF. The DNA of the CDR3 is TGTGCCAGCAGCTGGGGGACAGGGGGCAATCAGCCCCAGCATTTT. The full variable domain, rest sourced from reference TRBV7-2 and TRBJ1-5, is GAGVSQSPSNKVTEKGKDVELRCDPISGHTALYWYRQSLGQGLEFLIYFQGNSAPDKSGLPSDRFSAERTGGSVSTLTIQRTQQEDSAVYLCASSWGTGGNQPQHFGDGTRLSIL.